This T cell receptor (beta chain) was profiled in a study of shared clonotypes between healthy human individuals. Whole-study results and caveats: Across subsets, estimated richness was generally greater for naive than for memory populations.

With respect to this clone: Its specificity is not known.

Profiling relied on immunoSEQ multiplex PCR, and the TCRdb table lists in-frame clones only, not all of them. The table shows over a million clones, with roughly 96% occurring only once. The V gene lost 6 bases and the J gene lost 9 bases, with 18 bases spanning the gap. Germline lookup yields CDR1 MNHNS and CDR2 SASEGT. The CDR3 is made up of 14 amino acids. V gene TRBV6-1 combines with J gene TRBJ1-5, with no clear D. The source material was naive CD4+ T cells sorted from blood. The subset was: CD45RA+ positively selected. The source is a man aged 25-40 years in good health. The CDR3 loop reads CASRERVGLGPQHF. As DNA, the CDR3 is TGTGCCAGCAGGGAAAGGGTCGGCTTGGGGCCCCAGCATTTT.